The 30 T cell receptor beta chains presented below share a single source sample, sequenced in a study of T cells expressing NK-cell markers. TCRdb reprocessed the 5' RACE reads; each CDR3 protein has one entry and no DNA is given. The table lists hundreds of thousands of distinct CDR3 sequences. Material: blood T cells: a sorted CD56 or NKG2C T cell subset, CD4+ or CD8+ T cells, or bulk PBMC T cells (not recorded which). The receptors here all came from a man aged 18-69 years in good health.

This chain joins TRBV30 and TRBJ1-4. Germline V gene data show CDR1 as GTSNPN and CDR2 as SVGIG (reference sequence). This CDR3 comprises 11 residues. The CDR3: CAWSRWEKLFF.

The CDR3 region is CAISVGTSGGTTDTQYF. This sequence joins TRBV10-3 and TRBJ2-3; the D gene TCRdb calls, TRBD2, cannot be checked with no DNA. CDR3 length: 17 residues. CDR1 and CDR2 (germline): ENHRY, SYGVKD.

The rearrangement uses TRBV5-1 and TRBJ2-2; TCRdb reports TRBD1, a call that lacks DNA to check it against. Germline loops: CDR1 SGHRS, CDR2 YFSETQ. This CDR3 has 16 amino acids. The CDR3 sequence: CASSGSGRQGTGELFF. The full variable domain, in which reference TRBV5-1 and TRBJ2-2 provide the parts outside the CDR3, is KAGVTQTPRYLIKTRGQQVTLSCSPISGHRSVSWYQQTPGQGLQFLFEYFSETQRNKGNFPGRFSGRQFSNSRSEMNVSTLELGDSALYLCASSGSGRQGTGELFFGEGSRLTVL.

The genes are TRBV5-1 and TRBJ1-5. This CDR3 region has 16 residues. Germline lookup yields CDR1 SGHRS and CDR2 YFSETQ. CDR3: CASSPPAAGRDQPQHF. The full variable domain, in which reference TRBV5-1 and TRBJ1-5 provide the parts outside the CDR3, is KAGVTQTPRYLIKTRGQQVTLSCSPISGHRSVSWYQQTPGQGLQFLFEYFSETQRNKGNFPGRFSGRQFSNSRSEMNVSTLELGDSALYLCASSPPAAGRDQPQHFGDGTRLSIL.

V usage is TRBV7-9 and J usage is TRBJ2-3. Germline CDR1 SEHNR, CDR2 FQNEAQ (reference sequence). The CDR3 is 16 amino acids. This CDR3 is CASSLATGSSTDTQYF.

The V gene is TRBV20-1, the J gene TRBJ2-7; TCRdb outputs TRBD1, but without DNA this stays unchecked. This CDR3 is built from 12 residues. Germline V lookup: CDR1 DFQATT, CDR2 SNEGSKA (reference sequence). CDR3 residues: CSARKTGVGQYF.

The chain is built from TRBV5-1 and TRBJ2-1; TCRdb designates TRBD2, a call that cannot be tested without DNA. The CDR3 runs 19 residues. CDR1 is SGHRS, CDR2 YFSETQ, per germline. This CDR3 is CASSYRTSAVRSSYNEQFF.

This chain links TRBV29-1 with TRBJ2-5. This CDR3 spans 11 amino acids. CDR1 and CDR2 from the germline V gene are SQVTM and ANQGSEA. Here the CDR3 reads CSVERSRTQYF.

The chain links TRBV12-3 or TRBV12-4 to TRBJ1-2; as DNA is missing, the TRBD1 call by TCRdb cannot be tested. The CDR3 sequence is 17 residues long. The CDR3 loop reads CASSLVPGQGVVDGYTF.

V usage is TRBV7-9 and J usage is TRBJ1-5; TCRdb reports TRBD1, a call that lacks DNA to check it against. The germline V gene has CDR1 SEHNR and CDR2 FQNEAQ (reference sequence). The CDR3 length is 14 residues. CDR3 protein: CASSLEGEGQPQHF. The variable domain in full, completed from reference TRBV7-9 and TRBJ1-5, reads DTGVSQNPRHKITKRGQNVTFRCDPISEHNRLYWYRQTLGQGPEFLTYFQNEAQLEKSRLLSDRFSAERPKGSFSTLEIQRTEQGDSAMYLCASSLEGEGQPQHFGDGTRLSIL.

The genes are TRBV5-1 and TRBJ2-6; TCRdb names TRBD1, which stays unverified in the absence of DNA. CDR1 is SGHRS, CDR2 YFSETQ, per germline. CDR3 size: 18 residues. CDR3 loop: CASSGETGLSSGANVLTF.

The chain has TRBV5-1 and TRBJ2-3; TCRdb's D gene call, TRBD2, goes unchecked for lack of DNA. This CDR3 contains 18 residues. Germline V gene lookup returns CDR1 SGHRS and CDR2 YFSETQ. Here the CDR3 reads CASSERPTRGGSTDTQYF.

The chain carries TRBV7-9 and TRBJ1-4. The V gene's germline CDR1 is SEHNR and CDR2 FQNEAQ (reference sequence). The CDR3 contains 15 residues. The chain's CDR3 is CASRSSKATNEKLFF.

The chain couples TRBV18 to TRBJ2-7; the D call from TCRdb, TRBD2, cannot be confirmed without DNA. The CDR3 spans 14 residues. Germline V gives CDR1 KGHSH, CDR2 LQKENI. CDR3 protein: CASSPRGQREEQYF.

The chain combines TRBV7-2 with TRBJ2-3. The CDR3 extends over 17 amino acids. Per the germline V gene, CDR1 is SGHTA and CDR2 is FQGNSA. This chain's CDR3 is CASSLAISRESTDTQYF.

CDR3: CSVESGLVRYNEQFF. The gene calls are TRBV29-1 and TRBJ2-1; TCRdb lists TRBD2, though no DNA is available to test this call. Looked up from germline, CDR1 is SQVTM and CDR2 is ANQGSEA. The CDR3 is 15 residues long.

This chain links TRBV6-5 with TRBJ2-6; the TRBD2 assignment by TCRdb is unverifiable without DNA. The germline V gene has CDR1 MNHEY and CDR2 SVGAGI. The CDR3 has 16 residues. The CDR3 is CASSNPAVGGANVLTF.

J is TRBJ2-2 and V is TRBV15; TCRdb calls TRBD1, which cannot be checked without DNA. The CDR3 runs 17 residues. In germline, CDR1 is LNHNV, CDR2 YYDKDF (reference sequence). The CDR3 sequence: CATSREPGQGRTGELFF.

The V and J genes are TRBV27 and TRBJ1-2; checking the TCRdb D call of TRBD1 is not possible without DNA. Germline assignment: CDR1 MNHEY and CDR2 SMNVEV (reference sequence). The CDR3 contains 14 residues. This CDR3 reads CASSARQGLDGYTF.

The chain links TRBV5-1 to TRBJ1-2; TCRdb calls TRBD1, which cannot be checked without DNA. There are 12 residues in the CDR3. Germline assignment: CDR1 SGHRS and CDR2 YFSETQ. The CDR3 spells CASSSTGSGYTF.

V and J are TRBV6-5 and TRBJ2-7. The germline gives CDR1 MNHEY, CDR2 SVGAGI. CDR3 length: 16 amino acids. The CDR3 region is CASSYSSLGSSYEQYF.

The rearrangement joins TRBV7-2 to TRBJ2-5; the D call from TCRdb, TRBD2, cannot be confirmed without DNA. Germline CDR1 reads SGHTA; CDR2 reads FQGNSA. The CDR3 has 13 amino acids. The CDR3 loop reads CASSLASEGTQYF.

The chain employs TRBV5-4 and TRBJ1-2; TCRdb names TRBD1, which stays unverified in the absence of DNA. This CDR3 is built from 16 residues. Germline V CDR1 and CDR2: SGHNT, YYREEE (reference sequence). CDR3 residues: CASSITGTGGMHGYTF.

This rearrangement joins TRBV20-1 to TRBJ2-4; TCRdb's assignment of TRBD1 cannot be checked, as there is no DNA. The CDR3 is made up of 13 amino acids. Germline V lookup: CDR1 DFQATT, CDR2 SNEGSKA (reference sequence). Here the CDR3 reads CSARDRDGNIQYF.

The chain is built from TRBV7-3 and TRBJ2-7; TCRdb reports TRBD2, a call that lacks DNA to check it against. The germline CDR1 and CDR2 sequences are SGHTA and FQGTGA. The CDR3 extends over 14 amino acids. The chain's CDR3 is CASSAGLGNYEQYF.

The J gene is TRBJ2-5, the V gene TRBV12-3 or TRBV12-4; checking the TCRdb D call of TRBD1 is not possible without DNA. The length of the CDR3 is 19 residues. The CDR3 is CASSRTRTGGAFSLETQYF.

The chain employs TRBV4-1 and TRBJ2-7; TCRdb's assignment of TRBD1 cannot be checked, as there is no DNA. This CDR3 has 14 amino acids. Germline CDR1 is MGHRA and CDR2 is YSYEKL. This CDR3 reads CASSDYRGGYEQYF.

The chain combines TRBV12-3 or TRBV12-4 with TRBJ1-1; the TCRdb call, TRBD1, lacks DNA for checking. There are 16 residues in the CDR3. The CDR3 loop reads CASSLVPGQGHTEAFF.

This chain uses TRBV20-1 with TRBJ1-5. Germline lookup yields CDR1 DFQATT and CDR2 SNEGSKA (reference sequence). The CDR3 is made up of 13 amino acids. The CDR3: CSALGAGHQPQHF.

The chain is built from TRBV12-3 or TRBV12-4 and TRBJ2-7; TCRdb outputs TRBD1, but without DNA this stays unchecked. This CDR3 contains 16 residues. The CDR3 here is CASSFRGQGDVGEQYF.